The 18 T cell receptor beta chains presented below share a single source sample, sequenced in a study of technical replicates of blood from a few donors. The protocol was immunoSEQ multiplex PCR, while the TCRdb copy is restricted to in-frame clones and leaves out a portion. Of about 76,000 clones in the sample, approximately 94% were seen once. Sequenced: T cells isolated from PBMCs. These receptors were taken from a human donor in good health.

Written as DNA, the CDR3 is TGTGCCAGCAGCTTAGACGGGGAGGGATCCTACGAGCAGTACTTC. Its translation: CASSLDGEGSYEQYF. This chain uses TRBV11-3 with TRBJ2-7, with 7 bases that match TRBD2. Unmatched junction bases numbered 3, after V lost 0 bases and J lost 1 base. Germline V gives CDR1 SGHNT, CDR2 YENEEA. The CDR3 has 15 residues.

This sequence joins TRBV27 and TRBJ2-2, with D uncertain. V lost 8 bases, J lost 7 bases, and 17 bases lay in between. The length of the CDR3 is 14 residues. CDR1 MNHEY and CDR2 SMNVEV come from the germline V gene (reference sequence). CDR3: CASGVRRYGGELFF. The DNA of the CDR3 is TGTGCCAGCGGAGTACGACGGTACGGCGGGGAGCTGTTTTTT.

The table lists this clone with a count of one. The chain employs TRBV27 and TRBJ1-2, with D hard to call. V lost 5 bases and J lost 7, with 14 bases in between. The CDR3 runs to 13 residues. Germline V CDR1 and CDR2: MNHEY, SMNVEV (reference sequence). DNA for the CDR3: TGTGCCAGCAGTCTTCGCCGGGGTAGTGGCTACACCTTC. Protein product: CASSLRRGSGYTF.

In nucleotides, the CDR3 is TGTGCCAGCAGTCGAACGGCGGGAGGCACCGGGGAGCTGTTTTTT. This encodes CASSRTAGGTGELFF. The chain is built from TRBV11-2 and TRBJ2-2; TRBD2 matches 8 bases. J was trimmed by 4 bases and V by 6 bases; bases with no gene match: 7. This CDR3 contains 15 residues. CDR1 and CDR2 from the germline V gene are SGHAT and FQNNGV.

This clone has a handful of counts. This sequence joins TRBV7-2 and TRBJ2-1; 14 bases map to TRBD2. The ends lost 5 bases at V and 6 bases at J; junction bases unmatched: 3. The length of the CDR3 is 15 residues. Germline CDR1 is SGHTA and CDR2 is FQGNSA. The CDR3 loop is CASSPGTSGSNEQFF. Written as DNA, the CDR3 is TGTGCCAGCAGCCCAGGGACTAGCGGGAGCAATGAGCAGTTCTTC.

This clone appeared a single time. The rearrangement joins TRBV18 to TRBJ2-7; 9 bases fit TRBD1. This CDR3 is built from 17 residues. Germline V gives CDR1 KGHSH, CDR2 LQKENI. J gave up 0 bases and V 4 bases, and 10 bases lay outside the gene matches. This chain's CDR3 is CASSQPDRGKSSYEQYF. The CDR3 bases are TGTGCCAGCTCACAACCAGACAGGGGGAAGAGCTCCTACGAGCAGTACTTC.

V gene TRBV6-6 combines with J gene TRBJ2-5; 9 bases agree with TRBD1. Germline V gene lookup returns CDR1 MNHNY and CDR2 SVGAGI (reference sequence). With V trimmed by 9 bases and J by 4 bases, 9 bases remained unmatched. CDR3 length: 14 amino acids. CDR3 sequence reads: CASLSRQGVETQYF. The CDR3, as DNA: TGTGCCAGTCTTAGCCGACAGGGGGTAGAGACCCAGTACTTC.

This sequence joins TRBV30 and TRBJ1-4; unclear D gene. The CDR3 totals 13 residues. CDR1 and CDR2 (germline): GTSNPN, SVGIG (reference sequence). V lost 5 bases, J lost 8 bases, and 15 bases lay in between. CDR3: CAWGRSVTEKLFF. DNA of the CDR3: TGTGCCTGGGGTCGTTCGGTAACGGAAAAACTGTTTTTT.

The chain has TRBV5-1 and TRBJ1-1, with 11 bases fitting TRBD1. The CDR3 covers 16 residues. From germline, CDR1 is SGHRS and CDR2 YFSETQ. Trimming cost V 4 bases and J 4 bases; bases outside gene matches: 9. The CDR3 coding sequence is TGCGCCAGCAGCCCCGCCCTGGGGACAGGGGGCACTGAAGCTTTCTTT. Amino acid sequence: CASSPALGTGGTEAFF. Full variable domain (rest looked up from reference TRBV5-1 and TRBJ1-1): KAGVTQTPRYLIKTRGQQVTLSCSPISGHRSVSWYQQTPGQGLQFLFEYFSETQRNKGNFPGRFSGRQFSNSRSEMNVSTLELGDSALYLCASSPALGTGGTEAFFGQGTRLTVV.

The chain recombines TRBV27 with TRBJ1-2, with D uncertain. Trimming left V 4 bases short and J 3 bases short, with 12 bases between. The length of the CDR3 is 14 residues. Germline CDR1 reads MNHEY; CDR2 reads SMNVEV (reference sequence). CDR3 protein: CASSSQLTHYGYTF. CDR3 sequence (DNA): TGTGCCAGCAGTTCCCAATTAACTCACTATGGCTACACCTTC.

The V and J genes are TRBV11-2 and TRBJ1-1; D is perhaps TRBD1 (5 bases). Trimming pared 2 bases from V and 3 bases from J, leaving 16 bases between. Germline V gene sequence: CDR1 SGHAT, CDR2 FQNNGV. The CDR3 spans 16 residues. The CDR3 loop is CASSLKFGQAHTEAFF. Written as DNA, the CDR3 is TGTGCCAGCAGCTTAAAATTCGGACAAGCTCACACTGAAGCTTTCTTT.

J is TRBJ2-5 and V is TRBV28; D might be TRBD2 (5 bases). CDR1 is MDHEN and CDR2 is SYDVKM in the germline V gene. The V end was cut by 2 bases, the J end by 5 bases, with 12 bases between. The CDR3 loop spans 14 amino acids. CDR3 nucleotide sequence: TGTGCCAGCAGTTTAGGGGATAGGAGGGAGACCCAGTACTTC. Translation: CASSLGDRRETQYF.

This clone was observed a single time. V usage is TRBV2 and J usage is TRBJ2-2; the match to TRBD2 covers 11 bases. This CDR3 is built from 16 residues. The V gene's germline CDR1 is SNHLY and CDR2 FYNNEI. Losses at the gene ends were 3 bases for V and 4 bases for J; bases not matched to a gene: 4. CDR3 protein: CASSDNLAGGTGELFF. The CDR3 DNA is TGTGCCAGCAGTGACAACCTAGCGGGAGGCACCGGGGAGCTGTTTTTT.

J is TRBJ2-2 and V is TRBV4-3; TRBD2 might be the D (5 bases). Germline CDR1 and CDR2: LGHNA and YSLEER. This CDR3 is built from 14 residues. V was pared by 0 bases and J by 5 bases, with 7 bases between. CDR3 bases: TGCGCCAGCAGCCAAGATTCGGGGACCGGGGAGCTGTTTTTT. Encoded protein: CASSQDSGTGELFF.

This clone was seen a single time. The V call is TRBV28, the J call TRBJ2-1; 7 positions agree with TRBD2. The germline CDR1 and CDR2 sequences are MDHEN and SYDVKM. Trimming cost V 2 bases and J 6 bases; bases outside gene matches: 7. This CDR3 comprises 15 residues. The CDR3 DNA reads TGTGCCAGCAGTTTAGGGGAGGGTATCGCCAATGAGCAGTTCTTC. It translates to CASSLGEGIANEQFF.

V usage is TRBV13 and J usage is TRBJ2-7; no clear D. The V gene's germline CDR1 is PRHDT and CDR2 FYEKMQ (reference sequence). The CDR3 is 17 amino acids. Trimming shortened V by 2 bases and J by 1 base, and 18 bases separated the two germline ends. The CDR3 is CASSLLSIPLGSYEQYF. CDR3 nucleotides: TGTGCCAGCAGCTTACTCTCCATACCTCTAGGATCCTACGAGCAGTACTTC.

The chain links TRBV5-4 to TRBJ1-4; 9 bases align to TRBD1. V trimming: 4 bases; J trimming: 7 bases; junction bases outside the gene matches: 5. Per germline, CDR1 SGHNT and CDR2 YYREEE (reference sequence). The CDR3 is 14 amino acids. The CDR3 DNA is TGTGCCAGCAGCCTGGACAGGGGAGGTGAAAAACTGTTTTTT. Amino acid sequence: CASSLDRGGEKLFF.

The gene calls are TRBV7-2 and TRBJ1-1; D may be TRBD1 (6 bases). Germline V gene lookup returns CDR1 SGHTA and CDR2 FQGNSA. CDR3 size: 13 residues. Deletions cut 2 bases from V and 3 bases from J, with 7 bases between. The CDR3 DNA reads TGTGCCAGCAGCTTAAACAGGGACACTGAAGCTTTCTTT. It yields the protein CASSLNRDTEAFF.